The rows below give T cell receptor beta chains drawn from one sample of a study of CD8 T cells in ankylosing spondylitis. TCRdb reanalysed the 5' RACE reads using MiXCR and keeps one entry per CDR3 protein. The data hold 700,000 to 1,000,000 distinct CDR3 sequences, with roughly 10% observed a single time. The specimen sequenced was blood, either unsorted or a sorted T cell fraction (not recorded which). The receptors come from a male donor with ankylosing spondylitis. CDR3s include the opening cysteine and the closing phenylalanine or tryptophan. Fields, in order: D gene, clone size, V gene, J gene, CDR3 DNA, CDR3 protein. The D gene is left open where the match is weak. Clone size is not always given. Where it is, it says once, few, many or a class for expanded clones.

>TRBD2|few|TRBV29-1|TRBJ2-5
TGCAGCGTTGGAGGCGGGAGGGCCCAGGGGACCCAGTACTTC
CSVGGGRAQGTQYF
>.|.|TRBV5-1|TRBJ2-3
TGCGCCAGCAGCCCCCACCTCGCAGATACGCAGTATTTT
CASSPHLADTQYF
>.|many|TRBV20-1|TRBJ2-1
TGCAGTGCTAGAATCGGACCCACCTTGACCTACAATGAGCAGTTCTTC
CSARIGPTLTYNEQFF
>.|many|TRBV20-1|TRBJ2-7
TGCAGTGCTAGAGAGGGGACGGGGGTCTACGAGCAGTACTTC
CSAREGTGVYEQYF
>.|.|TRBV10-3|TRBJ1-1
TGTGCCAGCTGGGCAGGGTCCTTTAGCACTGAAGCTTTCTTT
CASWAGSFSTEAFF
>.|many|TRBV20-1|TRBJ1-5
TGCAGTGCTAGAGATTTCCGAGAAGGTTTTAATCAGCCCCAGCATTTT
CSARDFREGFNQPQHF
>.|many|TRBV27|TRBJ1-6
TGTGCCAGCGGAGAACAGGGTTGGAATTCACCCCTCCACTTT
CASGEQGWNSPLHF
>.|once|TRBV18|TRBJ2-2
TGTGCCAGCTCATCCCAAGTGACGACCACCGGGGAGCTGTTTTTT
CASSSQVTTTGELFF
>TRBD1|few|TRBV12-3/TRBV12-4|TRBJ2-3
TGTGCCAGCAGTTTATTGAGGGACAGCCAGCAAGATACGCAGTATTTT
CASSLLRDSQQDTQYF
>TRBD1|.|TRBV7-8|TRBJ1-1
TGTGCCAGCAGACGGACAGGGGGCTGGAACACTGAAGCTTTCTTT
CASRRTGGWNTEAFF
>.|.|TRBV5-1|TRBJ2-7
TGCGCCAGCAGCCTGGGGGGGGCTAGCGTAGTCGAGCAGTACTTC
CASSLGGASVVEQYF
>TRBD1|many|TRBV6-5|TRBJ1-2
TGTGCCAGCAGTTACGGACAGGGGACGGGGTACACCTTC
CASSYGQGTGYTF
>.|few|TRBV5-1|TRBJ1-1
TGCGCCAGCACACCAGGCCCCTGGGTGGGCACTGAAGCTTTCTTT
CASTPGPWVGTEAFF
>.|few|TRBV20-1|TRBJ2-5
TGCAGTGCTACGGGATTTCAAGAGACCCAGTACTTC
CSATGFQETQYF
>.|.|TRBV7-9|TRBJ1-2
TGTGCCAGCAGCGAAACAAAAGGGGAGGCGGGCTACACCTTC
CASSETKGEAGYTF
>.|few|TRBV6-2/TRBV6-3|TRBJ1-5
TGTGCCAGCACCTTGGGAGGGAGGCAGCCCCAGCATTTT
CASTLGGRQPQHF
>.|.|TRBV27|TRBJ2-5
TGTGCCAGCAGTGCCCTAGGAGTAGAGACCCAGTACTTC
CASSALGVETQYF
>.|few|TRBV10-3|TRBJ1-2
TGTGCCATCAGTGGGGGGAGGTATGGCTACACCTTC
CAISGGRYGYTF
>.|few|TRBV4-3|TRBJ1-1
TGCGCCAGCAGCCAAGCCGGGGGTGGGAGCACTGAAGCTTTCTTT
CASSQAGGGSTEAFF
>.|.|TRBV20-1|TRBJ1-5
TGCAGTGCTAGTTTACAGCGCAATCAGCCCCAGCATTTT
CSASLQRNQPQHF
>.|few|TRBV6-2/TRBV6-3|TRBJ2-7
TGTGCCAGCACTGACCCCCCGGGCTACGAGCAGTACTTC
CASTDPPGYEQYF
>TRBD2|.|TRBV15|TRBJ2-5
TGTGCCACCAGCAGAGATCCGGCGGGAGAAGAGACCCAGTACTTC
CATSRDPAGEETQYF
>.|.|TRBV20-1|TRBJ2-1
TGCAGTGCACCTGGACAACCGAGGCAGTTCTTC
CSAPGQPRQFF
>.|few|TRBV5-1|TRBJ2-1
TGCGCCAGCAGCTTGGCACAGGGTACCGGTAGTGAGCAGTTCTTC
CASSLAQGTGSEQFF
>.|.|TRBV20-1|TRBJ2-7
TGCAGTGCCCCTACTATGTACGAGCAGTACTTC
CSAPTMYEQYF
>TRBD2|.|TRBV20-1|TRBJ2-3
TGCAGAACGGGGGGGTCAGATACGCAGTATTTT
CRTGGSDTQYF
>.|many|TRBV10-3|TRBJ1-2
TGTGCCATCAGTGAGCAGGCGAAGGGCTACACCTTC
CAISEQAKGYTF
>TRBD2|many|TRBV20-1|TRBJ2-3
TGCAGTGCAACCGGGACTAGCGGCACAGATACGCAGTATTTT
CSATGTSGTDTQYF
>TRBD2|few|TRBV5-1|TRBJ2-7
TGCGCCAGCAGCCACCGGGGGGAGTCGGACGAGCAGTACTTC
CASSHRGESDEQYF